Shown below are 20 T cell receptor beta chains from a single sample sequenced in a study of cytomegalovirus exposure and HLA in healthy donors. With 60 Vbeta and 13 Jbeta primers, the PCR was carried out. Measured with immunoSEQ multiplex PCR; TCRdb has only the in-frame clones, and not every one. The sample totals approximately 120,000 clones. The sample comprised PBMCs. The receptor source for this set is a man aged 18-30 years in good health and CMV-seronegative.

The chain links TRBV28 to TRBJ2-7; TRBD2 might be the D (6 bases). This CDR3 spans 15 amino acids. Germline V gives CDR1 MDHEN, CDR2 SYDVKM. Trimming took 8 bases from V and 0 from J, leaving 17 bases between them. Here the CDR3 reads CASYPGTPSSYEQYF. CDR3 DNA: TGTGCCAGCTATCCCGGGACTCCAAGCTCCTACGAGCAGTACTTC.

The chain has TRBV7-8 and TRBJ1-4, with no clear D. The CDR3 is 12 amino acids. Germline loops: CDR1 SGHVS, CDR2 FQNEAQ. V was clipped by 2 bases and J by 8 bases, with 6 bases between them. The CDR3 sequence is CASSLHREKLFF. The CDR3 region has the DNA TGTGCCAGCAGCTTACACCGGGAAAAACTGTTTTTT.

The V gene is TRBV6-5, the J gene TRBJ1-2, with 7 bases aligning to TRBD1. Per germline, CDR1 MNHEY and CDR2 SVGAGI. V shed 6 bases, J shed 5 bases, and the junction held 9 bases outside the gene matches. This CDR3 is built from 14 residues. Here the CDR3 DNA reads TGTGCCAGCAGCCCAACCGGGACAGAGTATGGCTACACCTTC. Translated: CASSPTGTEYGYTF.

The rearrangement uses TRBV6-1 and TRBJ1-2; 7 bases are shared with TRBD1. Germline lookup yields CDR1 MNHNS and CDR2 SASEGT. The CDR3 contains 15 residues. V lost 7 bases and J lost 4; bases outside the gene matches: 12. The DNA for the CDR3 is TGTGCCAGCACTCCGACAGGGAGGATGACCTATGGCTACACCTTC. Its protein product is CASTPTGRMTYGYTF.

This chain links TRBV27 with TRBJ1-6, with D perhaps matching TRBD1 (5 bases). This CDR3 has 18 residues. CDR1 is MNHEY, CDR2 SMNVEV, per germline (reference sequence). V dropped 1 base and J dropped 6 bases, with 19 bases sitting between them. Here the CDR3 reads CASSLFGGGLRVNSPLHF. In DNA form, the CDR3 reads TGTGCCAGCAGTTTATTCGGGGGAGGGCTTAGGGTTAATTCACCCCTCCACTTT.

The chain joins TRBV5-6 to TRBJ2-1; possibly TRBD1 for D (5 bases). Trimming removed 1 base at V and 5 bases at J, with 13 bases between. This CDR3 has 15 residues. Germline CDR1 reads SGHDT; CDR2 reads YYEEEE. The CDR3 spells CASSLPQGINNEQFF. As DNA, the CDR3 is TGTGCCAGCAGCTTGCCCCAGGGAATAAACAATGAGCAGTTCTTC.

The chain carries TRBV15 and TRBJ2-1; no clear D. This CDR3 has 14 amino acids. CDR1 is LNHNV, CDR2 YYDKDF, per germline (reference sequence). The V end lost 0 bases, the J end lost 3 bases, and 6 bases lay between the germline ends. CDR3 region: CATSRDGSYNEQFF. In nucleotides, the CDR3 is TGTGCCACCAGCAGAGATGGCAGCTACAATGAGCAGTTCTTC.

The chain uses TRBV19 and TRBJ1-5, with 11 bases identical to TRBD1. J lost 7 bases, V lost 6 bases, and 11 bases had no gene match. The CDR3 consists of 16 residues. The V gene's germline CDR1 is LNHDA and CDR2 SQIVND (reference sequence). The chain's CDR3 is CASSSRDRGSGQPQHF. The CDR3 bases are TGTGCCAGTAGCTCTCGGGACAGGGGGTCGGGGCAGCCCCAGCATTTT.

The gene calls are TRBV29-1 and TRBJ1-6, with a weak D call TRBD1 (6 bases). Germline V gene data show CDR1 as SQVTM and CDR2 as ANQGSEA. The V gene lost 7 bases and the J gene lost 7 bases, with 14 bases spanning the gap. The CDR3 loop spans 13 amino acids. The CDR3, as DNA: TGCAGCGCCGTAAGCGGACAGAATTCACCCCTCCACTTT. Translation gives CSAVSGQNSPLHF.

This chain links TRBV27 with TRBJ2-7, with 9 bases that match TRBD1. V lost 3 bases and J lost 0; bases outside the gene matches: 9. Germline V lookup: CDR1 MNHEY, CDR2 SMNVEV (reference sequence). The CDR3 contains 17 residues. The CDR3 DNA follows: TGTGCCAGCAGTTTCATCCCCGGACAGGGGAGCTCCTACGAGCAGTACTTC. Translation: CASSFIPGQGSSYEQYF.

The rearrangement links TRBV28 to TRBJ2-1; D gene ambiguous. The CDR3 consists of 15 residues. Germline CDR1 is MDHEN and CDR2 is SYDVKM. Trimming took 5 bases from V and 5 from J, leaving 16 bases between them. CDR3 bases: TGTGCCAGCAGTCTCCTCCAGGAAATCCACAATGAGCAGTTCTTC. Translation: CASSLLQEIHNEQFF.

As regards this clone: The identical CDR3 is also encoded by other nucleotide sequences in the sample. The gene calls are TRBV19 and TRBJ1-2; D remains ambiguous. Trimming removed 1 base from V and 8 bases from J, with 8 bases in between. There are 12 residues in the CDR3. CDR1 and CDR2 from the germline V gene are LNHDA and SQIVND (reference sequence). Written as DNA, the CDR3 is TGTGCCAGTAGTATAGGCGGCGGCGGCTACACCTTC. This encodes CASSIGGGGYTF.

V usage is TRBV28 and J usage is TRBJ1-1; 7 nucleotides align to TRBD1. Germline V gives CDR1 MDHEN, CDR2 SYDVKM. The CDR3 extends over 14 amino acids. Trimming took 5 bases from V and 3 from J; bases not matched to a gene: 6. Here the CDR3 reads CASSRQGVYTEAFF. The CDR3 bases are TGTGCCAGCAGTAGACAGGGAGTGTACACTGAAGCTTTCTTT.

The rearrangement links TRBV27 to TRBJ1-2, with TRBD1 matching 7 bases. From germline, CDR1 is MNHEY and CDR2 SMNVEV (reference sequence). The CDR3 is 13 residues long. Trimming took 7 bases from V and 2 from J; bases not matched to a gene: 4. The CDR3 reads CASKPDRNYGYTF. CDR3 coding DNA: TGTGCCAGCAAGCCGGACAGGAACTATGGCTACACCTTC.

J is TRBJ2-2 and V is TRBV6-5; D possibly corresponds to TRBD1 (6 bases). The V end was cut by 5 bases, the J end by 8 bases, with 15 bases between. Germline CDR1 reads MNHEY; CDR2 reads SVGAGI. This CDR3 is 14 amino acids long. The CDR3 reads CASSLLQGKGELFF. The CDR3, as DNA: TGTGCCAGCAGTCTTTTACAGGGTAAAGGGGAGCTGTTTTTT.

The chain uses TRBV28 and TRBJ2-2, with TRBD2 identical over 11 bases. This CDR3 has 18 residues. J was trimmed by 3 bases and V by 7 bases; bases with no gene match: 13. Per germline, CDR1 MDHEN and CDR2 SYDVKM. The CDR3 DNA sequence: TGTGCCAGCACCGCGCACACCGGACTAGCGGGTTACACCGGGGAGCTGTTTTTT. Translation: CASTAHTGLAGYTGELFF. Looking up the rest from reference TRBV28 and TRBJ2-2 gives the full variable domain: DVKVTQSSRYLVKRTGEKVFLECVQDMDHENMFWYRQDPGLGLRLIYFSYDVKMKEKGDIPEGYSVSREKKERFSLILESASTNQTSMYLCASTAHTGLAGYTGELFFGEGSRLTVL.

The rearrangement uses TRBV7-9 and TRBJ2-1; possibly TRBD2 for D (6 bases). This CDR3 is built from 19 residues. V was pared by 5 bases and J by 5 bases, with 28 bases between. From germline, CDR1 is SEHNR and CDR2 FQNEAQ (reference sequence). The CDR3 reads CASSPKRVRGAPNDNEQFF. The CDR3 DNA reads as TGTGCCAGCAGCCCCAAGAGGGTACGCGGGGCCCCTAACGACAATGAGCAGTTCTTC. The whole variable domain, remainder taken from reference TRBV7-9 and TRBJ2-1, is DTGVSQNPRHKITKRGQNVTFRCDPISEHNRLYWYRQTLGQGPEFLTYFQNEAQLEKSRLLSDRFSAERPKGSFSTLEIQRTEQGDSAMYLCASSPKRVRGAPNDNEQFFGPGTRLTVL.

The rearrangement uses TRBV5-4 and TRBJ2-1, with 11 bases matching TRBD2. The junction had 2 bases not matched to a gene; V was cut back by 4 bases and J by 5 bases. The V gene's germline CDR1 is SGHNT and CDR2 YYREEE (reference sequence). The CDR3 consists of 14 residues. The CDR3 here is CASSPGLADNEQFF. The CDR3 DNA is TGTGCCAGCAGCCCGGGACTAGCGGACAATGAGCAGTTCTTC. Drawing the rest from reference TRBV5-4 and TRBJ2-1, the complete variable domain is ETGVTQSPTHLIKTRGQQVTLRCSSQSGHNTVSWYQQALGQGPQFIFQYYREEENGRGNFPPRFSGLQFPNYSSELNVNALELDDSALYLCASSPGLADNEQFFGPGTRLTVL.

The rearrangement links TRBV28 to TRBJ2-1; the match to TRBD2 covers 9 bases. From germline, CDR1 is MDHEN and CDR2 SYDVKM. The CDR3 spans 15 residues. Trimming at V came to 5 bases and at J to 9 bases, leaving 11 bases not matched to a gene. Here the CDR3 reads CASSKGATAGGEQFF. In DNA, the CDR3 is TGTGCCAGCAGTAAGGGGGCGACAGCGGGGGGTGAGCAGTTCTTC.

J is TRBJ2-6 and V is TRBV7-2; D uncertain. The germline CDR1 and CDR2 sequences are SGHTA and FQGNSA. The V end lost 5 bases, the J end lost 4 bases, and 12 bases lay between the germline ends. CDR3 size: 15 residues. As DNA, the CDR3 is TGTGCCAGCAGCGCAACCCGGTCGGGGGCCAACGTCCTGACTTTC. Its translation: CASSATRSGANVLTF.